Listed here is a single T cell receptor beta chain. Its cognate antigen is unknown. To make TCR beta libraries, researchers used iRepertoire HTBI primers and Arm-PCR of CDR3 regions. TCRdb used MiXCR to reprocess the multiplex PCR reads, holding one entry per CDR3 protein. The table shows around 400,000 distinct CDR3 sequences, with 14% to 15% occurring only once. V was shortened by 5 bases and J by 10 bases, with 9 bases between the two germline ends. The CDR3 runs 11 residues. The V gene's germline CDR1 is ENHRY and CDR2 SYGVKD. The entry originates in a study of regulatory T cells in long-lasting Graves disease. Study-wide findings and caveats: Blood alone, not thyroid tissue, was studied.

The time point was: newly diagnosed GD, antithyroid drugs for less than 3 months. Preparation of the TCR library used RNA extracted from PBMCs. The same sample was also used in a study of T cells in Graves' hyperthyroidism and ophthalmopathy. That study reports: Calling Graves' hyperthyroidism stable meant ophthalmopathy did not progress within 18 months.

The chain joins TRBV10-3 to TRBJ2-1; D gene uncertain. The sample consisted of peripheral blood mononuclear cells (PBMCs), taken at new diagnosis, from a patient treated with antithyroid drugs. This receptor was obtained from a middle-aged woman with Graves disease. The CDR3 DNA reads TGTGCCATCAGTCCGAAAGAGGAGCAGTTCTTC. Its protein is CAISPKEEQFF.